At least ten counts were recorded for the clone carrying this TCR beta chain. What it binds is not known. Combining a sample-barcoded 5' primer with a J-beta primer mix, a second PCR ran for roughly 6 to 11 cycles. Each cDNA molecule carried a tag from a template-switch adaptor that contained 12 random nucleotides. Each sample provided no less than 2.5 million CDR3-containing paired-end reads. TCRdb re-derived calls from the 5' RACE reads in MiXCR, one entry per CDR3 protein. This table holds approximately 690,000 distinct CDR3 sequences, 45% to 65% found once. This sample is part of a study of blood T cells in healthy people across ages. This CDR3 region has 16 residues. The trim removed 1 base at V and 4 bases at J, leaving 1 base unmatched. Per germline, CDR1 SGHTA and CDR2 FQGNSA. Study-level results: A roughly linear fall in TCR beta diversity per million T cells was seen with increasing age. The study found more naive CD4+ cells and higher diversity in long-lived than aged donors.

Specimen: blood. The chain recombines TRBV7-2 with TRBJ2-1, with TRBD2 matching 13 bases. The receptor's source is a man aged 60-69 years in good health. The CDR3 coding sequence is TGTGCCAGCAGCTTAGGGACTAGCGGGGGTTACAATGAGCAGTTCTTC. This encodes CASSLGTSGGYNEQFF.